Presented here are 19 T cell receptor beta chains from one specimen sequenced in a study of T cell responses to AZD1222 COVID-19 vaccine. This table comes from immunoSEQ multiplex PCR, and its TCRdb copy is limited to in-frame clones, with some not included. The sample has around 83,000 clones, around nine tenths seen once; the top ten hold around 21%. The sequences come from peripheral blood, collected on day 0 of AZD1222 vaccination. These TCRs come from an adult in good health.

This clone was observed a single time. V and J are TRBV27 and TRBJ1-1, with D unresolved. Trimming cost V 4 bases and J 5 bases, with 14 bases left between them. The CDR3 runs to 14 residues. The germline V gene has CDR1 MNHEY and CDR2 SMNVEV (reference sequence). Here the CDR3 DNA reads TGTGCCAGCAGTTCCCCCGGGATGGGGACTGAAGCTTTCTTT. It codes for CASSSPGMGTEAFF.

The chain links TRBV3-1 (or the pseudogene TRBV3-2) to TRBJ2-1, with D perhaps given as TRBD1 or TRBD2 (5 bases each). Germline CDR1 LGHDT, CDR2 YNNKEL (reference sequence). Trimming took 0 bases from V and 9 from J, leaving 9 bases between them. The CDR3 is 13 amino acids. This CDR3 reads CASSQEKRGEQFF. The CDR3 coding sequence is TGTGCCAGCAGCCAAGAAAAGAGGGGTGAGCAGTTCTTC.

The chain uses TRBV19 and TRBJ2-2; maybe TRBD2 (5 bases). Looked up from germline, CDR1 is LNHDA and CDR2 is SQIVND (reference sequence). The length of the CDR3 is 17 residues. The V and J ends lost 7 bases and 5 bases respectively, with 23 bases between them. The CDR3 nucleotides are TGTGCCAGTACTAAGGGAGAGCGGCTGGGTTCTACCGGGGAGCTGTTTTTT. The encoded protein is CASTKGERLGSTGELFF.

The chain couples TRBV6-5 to TRBJ2-3, with D possibly being TRBD1 (6 bases). In germline, CDR1 is MNHEY, CDR2 SVGAGI. V dropped 0 bases and J dropped 5 bases, with 6 bases sitting between them. The CDR3 is 13 residues long. The chain's CDR3 is CASSYSRGDTQYF. CDR3 DNA: TGTGCCAGCAGTTACTCCAGGGGAGATACGCAGTATTTT.

This rearrangement joins TRBV28 to TRBJ1-4; TRBD1 is a possible D gene (6 bases). This CDR3 contains 15 residues. Germline loops: CDR1 MDHEN, CDR2 SYDVKM. Trimming took off 3 bases at V and 5 bases at J, with 13 bases between the two ends. The CDR3 sequence is CASSFIGQGNEKLFF. The CDR3 nucleotides are TGTGCCAGCAGTTTCATAGGTCAGGGGAATGAAAAACTGTTTTTT.

This chain joins TRBV6-5 and TRBJ1-2, with a weak D call TRBD1 (5 bases). CDR1 and CDR2 from the germline V gene are MNHEY and SVGAGI. The CDR3 has 13 amino acids. V gave up 0 bases and J gave up 3 bases, with 5 bases separating them. The CDR3 sequence: CASSYSGDYGYTF. The CDR3, as DNA: TGTGCCAGCAGTTACTCAGGGGACTATGGCTACACCTTC.

The chain joins TRBV18 to TRBJ2-7; the D gene is possibly TRBD2 (5 bases). The CDR3 runs 16 residues. V lost 2 bases, J lost 1 base, and 15 bases lay in between. Germline V lookup: CDR1 KGHSH, CDR2 LQKENI. The CDR3 loop is CASSPGSGSGSYEQYF. DNA of the CDR3: TGTGCCAGCTCACCAGGGTCGGGATCCGGATCCTACGAGCAGTACTTC.

The V call is TRBV7-2, the J call TRBJ2-1; perhaps TRBD1 as D (5 bases). Per the germline V gene, CDR1 is SGHTA and CDR2 is FQGNSA. The CDR3 sequence is 13 residues long. Deletions cut 8 bases from V and 7 bases from J, with 15 bases between. As DNA, the CDR3 is TGTGCCAGCGATACATTTCAGGGAAATGAGCAGTTCTTC. This sequence encodes CASDTFQGNEQFF. Supplemented by reference TRBV7-2 and TRBJ2-1, the full variable domain reads GAGVSQSPSNKVTEKGKDVELRCDPISGHTALYWYRQSLGQGLEFLIYFQGNSAPDKSGLPSDRFSAERTGGSVSTLTIQRTQQEDSAVYLCASDTFQGNEQFFGPGTRLTVL.

The rearrangement links TRBV4-1 to TRBJ2-7; possible D gene TRBD1, 5 bases. Per germline, CDR1 MGHRA and CDR2 YSYEKL. This CDR3 has 15 amino acids. V was clipped by 0 bases and J by 5 bases, with 14 bases between them. CDR3 in amino acids: CASSQEATEINEQYF. As DNA, the CDR3 is TGCGCCAGCAGCCAAGAGGCGACAGAGATTAACGAGCAGTACTTC.

This sequence joins TRBV12-3 or TRBV12-4 and TRBJ1-1; D is possibly TRBD1 (5 bases). This CDR3 has 13 amino acids. V gave up 5 bases and J gave up 1 base, with 8 bases separating them. The CDR3 sequence is CASSAQGNTEAFF. The DNA of the CDR3 is TGTGCCAGCAGTGCTCAGGGGAACACTGAAGCTTTCTTT.

This clone has just one count. The chain recombines TRBV21-1 with TRBJ2-1; the listed D gene, TRBD1, was not tested against the DNA. TRBV21-1 is given as a pseudogene. CDR3 length equals 15 residues. CDR3 sequence (DNA): TGTGCCAGCAGCTCCCCCGGGACAGGGGTCAATGAGCAGTTCTTC. It codes for CASSSPGTGVNEQFF.

The chain uses TRBV6-5 and TRBJ1-2; 7 nucleotides align to TRBD1. Unmatched junction bases numbered 10, after V lost 6 bases and J lost 6 bases. The CDR3 runs 14 residues. Germline assignment: CDR1 MNHEY and CDR2 SVGAGI. The chain's CDR3 is CASSLPGQVDGYTF. The CDR3 bases are TGTGCCAGCAGCCTTCCCGGACAGGTGGATGGCTACACCTTC.

This chain joins TRBV7-9 and TRBJ1-2; 9 bases fit TRBD1. With 4 bases clipped from V and 2 bases from J, the junction kept 2 bases outside the gene matches. This CDR3 has 14 residues. Germline CDR1 SEHNR, CDR2 FQNEAQ (reference sequence). CDR3 bases: TGTGCCAGCAGCTCCGGACAGGGGAACTATGGCTACACCTTC. It translates to CASSSGQGNYGYTF.

Comment on this clone: Other DNA sequences from this sample encode an identical CDR3 as well. The chain uses TRBV7-8 and TRBJ2-3; D is uncertain. Per germline, CDR1 SGHVS and CDR2 FQNEAQ. Trimming cost V 5 bases and J 2 bases, with 5 bases left between them. The CDR3 length is 12 residues. The CDR3 loop reads CASSLSTDTQYF. CDR3 DNA: TGTGCCAGCAGCCTATCCACAGATACGCAGTATTTT.

The chain employs TRBV18 and TRBJ1-1; D gene uncertain. Trimming took 1 base from V and 6 from J, leaving 12 bases between them. There are 14 residues in the CDR3. Germline V gives CDR1 KGHSH, CDR2 LQKENI. This chain's CDR3 is CASSPLEGAAEAFF. The DNA for the CDR3 is TGTGCCAGCTCACCACTCGAGGGTGCAGCTGAAGCTTTCTTT. Drawing the rest from reference TRBV18 and TRBJ1-1, the complete variable domain is NAGVMQNPRHLVRRRGQEARLRCSPMKGHSHVYWYRQLPEEGLKFMVYLQKENIIDESGMPKERFSAEFPKEGPSILRIQQVVRGDSAAYFCASSPLEGAAEAFFGQGTRLTVV.

The sample holds one count of this clone. This rearrangement joins TRBV24-1 to TRBJ2-2, with D possibly being TRBD1 (6 bases). Germline CDR1 KGHDR, CDR2 SFDVKD. The CDR3 consists of 14 residues. The V end was cut by 4 bases, the J end by 4 bases, with 9 bases between. The CDR3: CATSDTQGTGELFF. The CDR3, as DNA: TGTGCCACCAGTGACACACAGGGCACCGGGGAGCTGTTTTTT.

V and J are TRBV19 and TRBJ1-2; tentative D call: TRBD1 (6 bases). The CDR3 loop spans 14 amino acids. The ends were cut back, 2 bases at V and 4 bases at J, with 11 bases in the middle. CDR1 and CDR2 from the germline V gene are LNHDA and SQIVND (reference sequence). CDR3 sequence (DNA): TGTGCCAGTAGTATACAGGGGAGAGTCTATGGCTACACCTTC. Translating it yields CASSIQGRVYGYTF.

This clone showed up just once. The chain couples TRBV18 to TRBJ1-1, with D tentatively TRBD1 (5 bases). The CDR3 extends over 15 amino acids. The V gene's germline CDR1 is KGHSH and CDR2 LQKENI. V lost 3 bases, J lost 4 bases, and 15 bases lay in between. In DNA form, the CDR3 reads TGTGCCAGCTCACCCCTTCAGGGATCTCGCACTGAAGCTTTCTTT. This gives the protein CASSPLQGSRTEAFF.

J is TRBJ2-4 and V is TRBV4-3; 9 bases fit TRBD2. V lost 4 bases to trimming and J lost 9 bases; unmatched junction nucleotides: 22. This CDR3 spans 19 amino acids. CDR1 is LGHNA and CDR2 is YSLEER in the germline V gene. CDR3 in DNA: TGCGCCAGCAGCCCCAACCCGCTCACGGTAGCGGGAGCGGGCGGCATTCAGTACTTC. Translating it yields CASSPNPLTVAGAGGIQYF.